A single sample is the source of the 16 T cell receptor beta chains below, sequenced in a study of blood T cell repertoires in COVID-19. The repertoire was sequenced with immunoSEQ multiplex PCR; TCRdb's copy has only in-frame clones and lacks some. The sample has approximately 80,000 clones, over 70% seen once. Input material: peripheral blood. These receptors all come from a human donor in a cohort sampled during active COVID-19.

J is TRBJ1-5 and V is TRBV28; D is perhaps TRBD1 (6 bases). The CDR3 runs 16 residues. The V end lost 1 base, the J end lost 1 base, and 11 bases lay between the germline ends. Germline CDR1 and CDR2: MDHEN and SYDVKM. The CDR3 DNA sequence: TGTGCCAGCAGTTTATTGGGACATTCAAGCAATCAGCCCCAGCATTTT. Amino acid sequence: CASSLLGHSSNQPQHF.

The chain couples TRBV10-3 to TRBJ2-7; tentative D call: TRBD2 (6 bases). CDR1 and CDR2 (germline): ENHRY, SYGVKD. Between the trimmed V and J ends, which lost 8 bases and 2 bases, there was a span of 13 bases. The CDR3 sequence is 13 residues long. As DNA, the CDR3 is TGTGCCATCGGGGGGAAGGGAACCTACGAGCAGTACTTC. Translation gives CAIGGKGTYEQYF.

The V call is TRBV6-6, the J call TRBJ1-1, with TRBD1 as a possible D gene (5 bases). Germline V gives CDR1 MNHNY, CDR2 SVGAGI (reference sequence). This CDR3 is 12 amino acids long. Trimming left V 7 bases short and J 3 bases short, with 9 bases between. The CDR3 spells CASTRGYTEAFF. Here the CDR3 DNA reads TGTGCCAGCACTAGGGGTTACACTGAAGCTTTCTTT.

The V call is TRBV27, the J call TRBJ2-7; no clear D. This CDR3 has 14 amino acids. The ends were cut back, 0 bases at V and 2 bases at J, with 8 bases in the middle. Per germline, CDR1 MNHEY and CDR2 SMNVEV (reference sequence). The CDR3 here is CASSLSGQTYEQYV. The DNA of the CDR3 is TGTGCCAGCAGTTTATCGGGCCAAACCTACGAGCAGTACGTC.

The V call is TRBV6-5, the J call TRBJ2-1, with D possibly being TRBD2 (5 bases). The CDR3 spans 14 residues. V lost 8 bases, J lost 4 bases, and 15 bases lay in between. Germline CDR1 reads MNHEY; CDR2 reads SVGAGI. CDR3 sequence (DNA): TGTGCCAGCGGATACAAGGGAGCGTACAATGAGCAGTTCTTC. It encodes CASGYKGAYNEQFF.

The V gene is TRBV9, the J gene TRBJ1-3, with a tentative D call TRBD1 (5 bases). The germline CDR1 and CDR2 sequences are SGDLS and YYNGEE. This CDR3 has 16 amino acids. Trimming removed 0 bases from V and 3 bases from J, with 13 bases in between. In DNA form, the CDR3 reads TGTGCCAGCAGCGTAGGACGTGGGGCGCTTGGAAACACCATATATTTT. Translation gives CASSVGRGALGNTIYF.

In this sample, this clone turned up a few times. CDR3 amino acids: CASSLGGPGRSTEAFF. As DNA, the CDR3 is TGCGCCAGCAGCCTGGGCGGTCCAGGGAGGAGCACTGAAGCTTTCTTT. The chain uses TRBV5-1 and TRBJ1-1; a possible D gene is TRBD1 (5 bases). Between the trimmed V and J ends, which lost 4 bases and 4 bases, there was a span of 20 bases. The CDR3 has 16 amino acids. The germline V gene has CDR1 SGHRS and CDR2 YFSETQ.

V gene TRBV28 combines with J gene TRBJ1-5; D gene unclear. The CDR3 has 14 amino acids. The ends were cut back, 10 bases at V and 2 bases at J, with 15 bases in the middle. Germline V gene lookup returns CDR1 MDHEN and CDR2 SYDVKM. CDR3 coding DNA: TGTGCCACCTCAGCCCCACTAGGCAATCAGCCCCAGCATTTT. Its translation: CATSAPLGNQPQHF.

The chain recombines TRBV2 with TRBJ1-4; TRBD1 matches at 7 bases. This CDR3 is built from 15 residues. V trimming: 7 bases; J trimming: 1 base; junction bases outside the gene matches: 6. Per the germline V gene, CDR1 is SNHLY and CDR2 is FYNNEI. The CDR3 reads CASTRGAGTNEKLFF. The DNA for the CDR3 is TGTGCCAGCACCAGGGGGGCCGGAACTAATGAAAAACTGTTTTTT.

The chain has TRBV9 and TRBJ2-2, with 13 bases that match TRBD2. Germline CDR1 reads SGDLS; CDR2 reads YYNGEE. CDR3 length: 16 amino acids. Trimming cost V 0 bases and J 5 bases; bases outside gene matches: 1. The CDR3 sequence is CASSVELAGGTGELFF. The CDR3 coding sequence is TGTGCCAGCAGCGTAGAACTAGCGGGAGGGACCGGGGAGCTGTTTTTT.

The chain couples TRBV27 to TRBJ2-1; TRBD2 matches 15 bases. Germline loops: CDR1 MNHEY, CDR2 SMNVEV (reference sequence). The J segment lost 7 bases and the V segment lost 8 bases, leaving 0 bases of the junction unmatched. The CDR3 totals 13 residues. The CDR3 nucleotides read TGTGCCAGCGGACTAGCGGGAGGGAATGAGCAGTTCTTC. Protein: CASGLAGGNEQFF.

The chain employs TRBV7-9 and TRBJ2-5, with a tentative D call TRBD1 (6 bases). Looked up from germline, CDR1 is SEHNR and CDR2 is FQNEAQ (reference sequence). The CDR3 loop spans 14 amino acids. V lost 4 bases and J 5 bases, leaving 14 bases between the germline ends. The CDR3 region has the DNA TGTGCCAGCAGCTCGTCAGGGGCCTGGGAGACCCAGTACTTC. Its translation: CASSSSGAWETQYF.

Only a few counts were recorded for this clone. The chain uses TRBV3-1 (or the pseudogene TRBV3-2) and TRBJ2-5, with D perhaps matching TRBD2 (5 bases). This CDR3 is built from 19 residues. Trimming pared 2 bases from V and 1 base from J, leaving 23 bases between. CDR1 LGHDT and CDR2 YNNKEL come from the germline V gene (reference sequence). CDR3 loop: CASSQSLRRLRAVQETQYF. CDR3 in DNA: TGTGCCAGCAGCCAATCCCTCCGCAGGTTGCGGGCCGTCCAAGAGACCCAGTACTTC.

The V gene is TRBV1, the J gene TRBJ1-2; whether TRBD1, the table's D call, matches the DNA was not checked. TRBV1 is recorded as a pseudogene. This CDR3 contains 15 residues. The CDR3 DNA is TGCACCAGCAGCCACGCCCGCAGGGGGAACTATGGCTACACCTTC. Protein sequence: CTSSHARRGNYGYTF.

The V gene is TRBV24-1, the J gene TRBJ1-2; 7 bases agree with TRBD1. The CDR3 has 13 amino acids. The V gene end was trimmed by 3 bases and the J gene end by 8 bases; junction bases not matched to a gene: 5. Germline CDR1 KGHDR, CDR2 SFDVKD. The CDR3 DNA sequence: TGTGCCACCAGTGATACAGGGGTGGACGGCTACACCTTC. Protein: CATSDTGVDGYTF.

The chain employs TRBV7-2 and TRBJ2-4; D possibly corresponds to TRBD2 (5 bases). This CDR3 contains 13 residues. In germline, CDR1 is SGHTA, CDR2 FQGNSA. The germline V and J ends were trimmed by 3 bases and 11 bases, with 14 bases remaining between them. CDR3 sequence (DNA): TGTGCCAGCAGCTTTGGGGATCGGGGTTTTCAGTACTTC. Protein: CASSFGDRGFQYF.